This T cell receptor (beta chain) was recorded in a study of cytomegalovirus exposure and HLA in healthy donors. The CDR3 contains 16 residues. From germline, CDR1 is SGHNT and CDR2 YYREEE (reference sequence). Trimming took off 0 bases at V and 6 bases at J, with 19 bases between the two ends. The PCR ran on 60 Vbeta and 13 Jbeta primers. Produced via immunoSEQ multiplex PCR; TCRdb's table is partial and in-frame only. The profile shows 95,000 to 150,000 clones, about 81% of them singletons. This clone was detected only once. Despite likely unrecorded immune exposures, the donors were nominally healthy at the time of sampling.

The sample comprised PBMCs. The origin of this receptor is a woman aged 25 to 39 in good health and CMV-seronegative. J is TRBJ2-7 and V is TRBV5-4; tentative D call: TRBD1 (6 bases). CDR3 sequence: CASSLGGQLGVSEQYF. In DNA form, the CDR3 reads TGTGCCAGCAGCTTGGGGGGGCAACTTGGGGTTTCCGAGCAGTACTTC.